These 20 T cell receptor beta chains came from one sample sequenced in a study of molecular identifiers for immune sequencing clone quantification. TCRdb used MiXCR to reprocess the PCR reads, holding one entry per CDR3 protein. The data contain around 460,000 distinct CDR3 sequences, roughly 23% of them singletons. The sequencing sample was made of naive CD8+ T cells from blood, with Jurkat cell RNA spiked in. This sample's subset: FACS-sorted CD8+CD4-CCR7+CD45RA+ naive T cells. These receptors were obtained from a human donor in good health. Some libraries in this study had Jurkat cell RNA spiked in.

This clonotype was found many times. CDR3 bases: TGCAGCGTTGAAGATTGGGACAGTTTCGTCTATGGCTACACCTTC. This sequence encodes CSVEDWDSFVYGYTF. The V call is TRBV29-1, the J call TRBJ1-2; 7 nucleotides align to TRBD1. J was trimmed by 4 bases and V by 0 bases; bases with no gene match: 8. This CDR3 contains 15 residues. The germline gives CDR1 SQVTM, CDR2 ANQGSEA.

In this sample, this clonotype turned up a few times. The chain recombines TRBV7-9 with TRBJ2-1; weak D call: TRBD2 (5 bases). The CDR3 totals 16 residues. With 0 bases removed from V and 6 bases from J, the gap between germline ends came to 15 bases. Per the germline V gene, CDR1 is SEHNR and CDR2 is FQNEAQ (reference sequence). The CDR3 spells CASSLAGEGTGNEQFF. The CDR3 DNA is TGTGCCAGCAGCTTAGCCGGTGAGGGAACGGGCAATGAGCAGTTCTTC.

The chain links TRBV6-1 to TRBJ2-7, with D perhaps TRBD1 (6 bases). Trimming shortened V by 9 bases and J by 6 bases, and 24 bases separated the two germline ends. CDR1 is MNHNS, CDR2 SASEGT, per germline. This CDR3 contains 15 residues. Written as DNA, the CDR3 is TGTGCCAGTCGGGCTACTACAGGGCTGAGTCGCGAGCAGTACTTC. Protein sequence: CASRATTGLSREQYF.

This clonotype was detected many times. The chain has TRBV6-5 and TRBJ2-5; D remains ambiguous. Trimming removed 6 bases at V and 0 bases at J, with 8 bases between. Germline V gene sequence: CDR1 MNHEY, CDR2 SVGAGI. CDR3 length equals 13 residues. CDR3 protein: CASSSRYQETQYF. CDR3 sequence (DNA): TGTGCCAGCAGCAGCAGGTACCAAGAGACCCAGTACTTC.

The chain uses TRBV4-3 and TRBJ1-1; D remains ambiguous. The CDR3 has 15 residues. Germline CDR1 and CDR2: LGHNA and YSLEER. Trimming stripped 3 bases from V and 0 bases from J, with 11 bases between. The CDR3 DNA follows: TGCGCCAGCAGCCAGATACATATGATGAACACTGAAGCTTTCTTT. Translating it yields CASSQIHMMNTEAFF.

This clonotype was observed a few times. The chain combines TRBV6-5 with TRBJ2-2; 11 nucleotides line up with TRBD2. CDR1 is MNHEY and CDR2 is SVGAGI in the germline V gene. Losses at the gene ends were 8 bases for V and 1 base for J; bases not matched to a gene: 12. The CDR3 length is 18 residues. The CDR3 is CASLQVSSGRMNTGELFF. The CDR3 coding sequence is TGTGCCAGCCTCCAGGTTTCTAGCGGGAGGATGAACACCGGGGAGCTGTTTTTT.

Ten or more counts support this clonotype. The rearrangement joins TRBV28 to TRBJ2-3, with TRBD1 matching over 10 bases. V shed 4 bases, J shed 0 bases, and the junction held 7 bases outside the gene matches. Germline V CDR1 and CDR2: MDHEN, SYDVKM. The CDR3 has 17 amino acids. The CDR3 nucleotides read TGTGCCAGCAGTTCCGAGCCGGGACAGGGGAGCACAGATACGCAGTATTTT. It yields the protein CASSSEPGQGSTDTQYF.

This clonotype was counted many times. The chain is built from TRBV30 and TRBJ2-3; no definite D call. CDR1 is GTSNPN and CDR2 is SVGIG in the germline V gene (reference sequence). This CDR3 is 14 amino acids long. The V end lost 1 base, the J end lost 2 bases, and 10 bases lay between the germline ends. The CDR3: CAWSGGQSTDTQYF. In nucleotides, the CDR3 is TGTGCCTGGAGTGGTGGGCAGTCCACAGATACGCAGTATTTT. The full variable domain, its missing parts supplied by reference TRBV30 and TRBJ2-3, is SQTIHQWPATLVQPVGSPLSLECTVEGTSNPNLYWYRQAAGRGLQLLFYSVGIGQISSEVPQNLSASRPQDRQFILSSKKLLLSDSGFYLCAWSGGQSTDTQYFGPGTRLTVL.

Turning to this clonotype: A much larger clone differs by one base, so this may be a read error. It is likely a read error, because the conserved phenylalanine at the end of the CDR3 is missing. CDR3 DNA sequence: TGCAGTGCTAGAGAAGGCAAAGGCTTCGCCTACGAGCAGTACTCC. Translation gives CSAREGKGFAYEQYS. This chain connects TRBV20-1 to TRBJ2-7; D is unresolved. Germline-derived CDR1 and CDR2 are DFQATT and SNEGSKA (reference sequence). V gave up 0 bases and J gave up 2 bases, with 14 bases separating them. The CDR3 spans 15 residues.

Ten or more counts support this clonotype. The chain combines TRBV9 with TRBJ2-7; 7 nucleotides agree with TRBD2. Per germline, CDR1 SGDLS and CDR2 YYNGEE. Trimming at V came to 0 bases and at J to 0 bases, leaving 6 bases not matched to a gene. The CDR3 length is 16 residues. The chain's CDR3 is CASSVGSSGISYEQYF. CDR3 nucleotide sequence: TGTGCCAGCAGCGTAGGGTCCAGCGGGATCTCCTACGAGCAGTACTTC.

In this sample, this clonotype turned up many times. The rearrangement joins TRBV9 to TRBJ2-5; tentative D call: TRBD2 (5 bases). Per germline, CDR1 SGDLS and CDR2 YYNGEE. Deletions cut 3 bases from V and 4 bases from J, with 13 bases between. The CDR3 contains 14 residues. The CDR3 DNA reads TGTGCCAGCAGCGCCGGCGGACTGTCAGAGACCCAGTACTTC. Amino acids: CASSAGGLSETQYF.

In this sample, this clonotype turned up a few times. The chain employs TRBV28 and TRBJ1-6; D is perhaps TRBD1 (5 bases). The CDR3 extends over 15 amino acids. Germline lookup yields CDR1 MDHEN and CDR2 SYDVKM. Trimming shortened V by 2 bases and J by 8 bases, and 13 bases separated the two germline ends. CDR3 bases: TGTGCCAGCAGTTTAAGCGACAGCCATTATTCACCCCTCCACTTT. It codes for CASSLSDSHYSPLHF.

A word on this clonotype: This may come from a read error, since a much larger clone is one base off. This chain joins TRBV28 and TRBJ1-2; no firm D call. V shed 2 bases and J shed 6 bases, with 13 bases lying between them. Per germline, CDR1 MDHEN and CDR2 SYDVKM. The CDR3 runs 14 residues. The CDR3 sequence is CASSLIGGNNGYTF. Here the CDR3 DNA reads TGTGCCAGCAGTTTAATCGGAGGGAACAATGGCTACACCTTC.

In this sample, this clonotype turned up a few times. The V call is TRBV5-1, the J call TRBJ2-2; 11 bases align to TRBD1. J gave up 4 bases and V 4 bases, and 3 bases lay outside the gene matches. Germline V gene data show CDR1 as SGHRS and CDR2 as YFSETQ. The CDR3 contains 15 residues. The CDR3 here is CASSMGQGVTGELFF. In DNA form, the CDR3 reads TGCGCCAGCAGCATGGGACAGGGGGTCACCGGGGAGCTGTTTTTT.

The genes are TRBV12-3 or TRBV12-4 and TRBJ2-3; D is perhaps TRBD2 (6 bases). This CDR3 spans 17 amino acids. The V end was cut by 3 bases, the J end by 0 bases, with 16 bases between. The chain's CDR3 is CASSFSFGTPSTDTQYF. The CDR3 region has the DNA TGTGCCAGCAGTTTCTCGTTTGGGACTCCTAGCACAGATACGCAGTATTTT.

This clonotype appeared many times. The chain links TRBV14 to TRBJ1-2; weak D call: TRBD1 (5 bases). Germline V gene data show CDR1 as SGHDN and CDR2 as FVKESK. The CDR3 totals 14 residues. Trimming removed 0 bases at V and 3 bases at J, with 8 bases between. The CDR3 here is CASSQDRVHYGYTF. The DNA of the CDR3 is TGTGCCAGCAGCCAAGACAGGGTCCACTATGGCTACACCTTC.

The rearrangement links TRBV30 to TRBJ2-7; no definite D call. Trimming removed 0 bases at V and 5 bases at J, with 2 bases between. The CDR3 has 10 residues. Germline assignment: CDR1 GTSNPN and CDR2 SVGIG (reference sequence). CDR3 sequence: CAWSVHEQYF. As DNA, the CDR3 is TGTGCCTGGAGTGTACACGAGCAGTACTTC. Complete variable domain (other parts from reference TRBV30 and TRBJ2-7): SQTIHQWPATLVQPVGSPLSLECTVEGTSNPNLYWYRQAAGRGLQLLFYSVGIGQISSEVPQNLSASRPQDRQFILSSKKLLLSDSGFYLCAWSVHEQYFGPGTRLTVT.

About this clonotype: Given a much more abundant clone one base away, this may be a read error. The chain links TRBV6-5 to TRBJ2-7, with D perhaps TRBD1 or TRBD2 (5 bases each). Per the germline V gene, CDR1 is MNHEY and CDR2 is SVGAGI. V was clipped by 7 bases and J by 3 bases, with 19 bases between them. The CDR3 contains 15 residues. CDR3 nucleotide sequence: TGTGCCAGCAATTCTAGCCCGACAGTGAGCTACGAGCAGTACTTC. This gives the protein CASNSSPTVSYEQYF.

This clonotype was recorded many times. The CDR3 loop reads CASAWLGDYEQYF. The CDR3 coding sequence is TGTGCCAGCGCATGGCTAGGGGACTACGAGCAGTACTTC. V is TRBV7-9 and J is TRBJ2-7; tentative D call: TRBD1 (5 bases). V was trimmed by 8 bases and J by 3 bases, leaving 14 bases between them. Germline V lookup: CDR1 SEHNR, CDR2 FQNEAQ (reference sequence). The CDR3 sequence is 13 residues long.

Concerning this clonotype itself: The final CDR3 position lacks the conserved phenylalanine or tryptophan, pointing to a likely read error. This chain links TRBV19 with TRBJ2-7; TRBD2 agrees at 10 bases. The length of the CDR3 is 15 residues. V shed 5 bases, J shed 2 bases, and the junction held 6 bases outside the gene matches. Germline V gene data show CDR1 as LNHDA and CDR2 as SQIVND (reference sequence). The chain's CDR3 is CASSEGLAGAYEQYL. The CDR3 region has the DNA TGTGCCAGTAGTGAGGGTCTAGCGGGAGCCTACGAGCAGTACTTG.